Below are 2 T cell receptor beta chains sequenced from a single sample in a study of blood T cell repertoires in COVID-19. The protocol was immunoSEQ multiplex PCR, while the TCRdb copy is restricted to in-frame clones and leaves out a portion. The sample includes roughly 100,000 clones, over 70% seen only once; the top ten take roughly 15%. The sample consisted of peripheral blood. Receptors were obtained from a man aged 45 to 65 with acute or convalescent COVID-19.

This chain joins TRBV5-1 and TRBJ2-3, with D perhaps matching TRBD1 (5 bases). The V gene's germline CDR1 is SGHRS and CDR2 YFSETQ. The V end was cut by 0 bases, the J end by 6 bases, with 11 bases between. The CDR3 runs 14 residues. The CDR3, as DNA: TGCGCCAGCAGCTTGGGGGGCCTAGGGGATACGCAGTATTTT. Translated: CASSLGGLGDTQYF.

The chain carries TRBV9 and TRBJ1-2, with TRBD1 matching over 11 bases. The CDR3 runs to 14 residues. CDR1 is SGDLS, CDR2 YYNGEE, per germline. The V and J ends lost 2 bases and 7 bases, in that order; junction bases with no gene match: 4. The CDR3 DNA reads as TGTGCCAGCAGCGTGGACAGGGGGCGCAGTGGCTACACCTTC. It specifies CASSVDRGRSGYTF.